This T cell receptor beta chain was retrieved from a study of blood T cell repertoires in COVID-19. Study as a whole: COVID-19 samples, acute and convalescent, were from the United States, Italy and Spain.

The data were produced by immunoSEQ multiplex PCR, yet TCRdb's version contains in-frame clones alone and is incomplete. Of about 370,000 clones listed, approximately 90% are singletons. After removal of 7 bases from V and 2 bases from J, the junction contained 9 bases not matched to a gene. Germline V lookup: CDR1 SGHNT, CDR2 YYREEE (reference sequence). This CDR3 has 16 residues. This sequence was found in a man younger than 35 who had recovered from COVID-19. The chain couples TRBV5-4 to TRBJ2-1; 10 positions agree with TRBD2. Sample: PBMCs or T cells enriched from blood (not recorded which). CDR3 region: CASRVTSGLTYNEQFF. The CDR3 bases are TGTGCCAGCCGAGTGACTAGCGGGCTTACCTACAATGAGCAGTTCTTC.